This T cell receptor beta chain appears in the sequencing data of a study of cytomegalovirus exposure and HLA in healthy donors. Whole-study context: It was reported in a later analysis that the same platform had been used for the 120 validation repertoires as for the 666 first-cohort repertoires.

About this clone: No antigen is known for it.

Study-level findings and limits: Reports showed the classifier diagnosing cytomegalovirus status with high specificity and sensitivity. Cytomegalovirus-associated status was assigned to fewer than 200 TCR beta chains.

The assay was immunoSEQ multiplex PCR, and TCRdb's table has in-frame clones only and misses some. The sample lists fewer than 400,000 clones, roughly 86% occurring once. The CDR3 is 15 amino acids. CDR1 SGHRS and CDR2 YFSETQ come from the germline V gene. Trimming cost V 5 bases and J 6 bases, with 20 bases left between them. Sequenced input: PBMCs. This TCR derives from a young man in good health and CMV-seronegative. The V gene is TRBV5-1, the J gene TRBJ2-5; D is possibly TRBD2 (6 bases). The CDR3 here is CASREPGTSPKTQYF. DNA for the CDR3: TGCGCCAGCAGAGAGCCCGGGACTTCCCCCAAGACCCAGTACTTC.